This passage covers 24 T cell receptor beta chains from one sample sequenced in a study of spatial heterogeneity in lung cancer. TCRdb reprocessed the 5' RACE reads via MiXCR and lists one record per CDR3 protein. Here the sample spans 20,000 to 25,000 distinct CDR3 sequences, approximately 3% being singletons. Specified time point: sample taken at primary tumor resection. Study conclusions and caveats: Tumoral mutation counts were tracked by counts of expanded intratumoral alpha and beta TCRs.

No antigen has been assigned to these receptors. The starting material was lung tumor tissue, obtained at surgery. Source of these receptors: a male donor with early-stage non-small cell lung cancer.

V usage is TRBV2 and J usage is TRBJ2-3; 8 nucleotides line up with TRBD1. This CDR3 has 15 amino acids. CDR1 and CDR2 from the germline V gene are SNHLY and FYNNEI. V lost 3 bases and J lost 5; bases outside the gene matches: 7. This CDR3 is CASSEDRAAGDTQYF. For the CDR3, the DNA is TGTGCCAGCAGTGAGGACAGGGCCGCGGGAGATACGCAGTATTTT.

The rearrangement joins TRBV10-3 to TRBJ2-7, with TRBD2 matching over 12 bases. Germline assignment: CDR1 ENHRY and CDR2 SYGVKD. CDR3 length equals 14 residues. After removal of 4 bases from V and 4 bases from J, the junction contained 2 bases not matched to a gene. CDR3 nucleotides: TGTGCCATCAGTGCAGGGACTAGCGGGTACGAGCAGTACTTC. It codes for CAISAGTSGYEQYF.

By share, this clonotype ranks as medium-sized. The chain links TRBV10-2 to TRBJ1-5; perhaps TRBD1 as D (6 bases). Germline V lookup: CDR1 WSHSY, CDR2 SAAADI. This CDR3 is 13 amino acids long. Trimming pared 3 bases from V and 7 bases from J, leaving 10 bases between. The CDR3 DNA sequence: TGCGCCAGCAGTGAAGGGGGTCCCCAGCCCCAGCATTTT. Translated, it gives CASSEGGPQPQHF.

This clonotype was observed at least ten times. The chain combines TRBV20-1 with TRBJ2-7, with 12 bases lining up with TRBD2. Germline lookup yields CDR1 DFQATT and CDR2 SNEGSKA (reference sequence). V dropped 5 bases and J dropped 2; count of bases not matched to a gene: 10. This CDR3 has 16 residues. The CDR3, as DNA: TGCAGTGCTCGAAGACTAGCGGGAGAGGACCCCTACGAGCAGTACTTC. This sequence encodes CSARRLAGEDPYEQYF.

This clonotype was seen ten or more times. The rearrangement links TRBV7-2 to TRBJ1-5, with 8 positions matching TRBD1. This CDR3 has 13 residues. Germline CDR1 is SGHTA and CDR2 is FQGNSA. With 5 bases clipped from V and 5 bases from J, the junction kept 2 bases outside the gene matches. CDR3 nucleotide sequence: TGTGCCAGCAGCCCACAGGGGGATCAGCCCCAGCATTTT. The encoded protein is CASSPQGDQPQHF.

This clonotype came up many times. This chain links TRBV20-1 with TRBJ2-3; 9 bases are shared with TRBD2. Losses at the gene ends were 1 base for V and 4 bases for J; bases not matched to a gene: 9. CDR1 DFQATT and CDR2 SNEGSKA come from the germline V gene (reference sequence). The CDR3 contains 16 residues. The CDR3 nucleotides read TGCAGTGCTAGAGGATCGGGTAGCGGGAGATCAGATACGCAGTATTTT. Translated: CSARGSGSGRSDTQYF.

In this sample, this clonotype turned up many times. V is TRBV28 and J is TRBJ2-2; D might be TRBD2 (6 bases). CDR3 size: 17 residues. V dropped 5 bases and J dropped 0 bases, with 16 bases sitting between them. Per the germline V gene, CDR1 is MDHEN and CDR2 is SYDVKM. CDR3 bases: TGTGCCAGCAGTCTCCCGTACGGCGGGACGAACACCGGGGAGCTGTTTTTT. It yields the protein CASSLPYGGTNTGELFF. The variable domain in full, completed from reference TRBV28 and TRBJ2-2, reads DVKVTQSSRYLVKRTGEKVFLECVQDMDHENMFWYRQDPGLGLRLIYFSYDVKMKEKGDIPEGYSVSREKKERFSLILESASTNQTSMYLCASSLPYGGTNTGELFFGEGSRLTVL.

This clonotype was detected many times. The V call is TRBV7-2, the J call TRBJ2-5; 12 bases fit TRBD2. The CDR3 has 16 residues. The trim removed 5 bases at V and 3 bases at J, leaving 7 bases unmatched. The germline V gene encodes CDR1 SGHTA and CDR2 FQGNSA. CDR3 sequence reads: CASSLLAGGPKETQYF. The DNA of the CDR3 is TGTGCCAGCAGCCTTCTAGCGGGAGGGCCTAAAGAGACCCAGTACTTC.

Ten or more counts support this clonotype. The CDR3 DNA follows: TGTGCCAGCAGTTACTCTACCGAGGGGACAGATACGCAGTATTTT. It yields the protein CASSYSTEGTDTQYF. The chain recombines TRBV6-2 or TRBV6-3 with TRBJ2-3; either TRBD1 or TRBD2 may supply D (5 bases each). With 0 bases removed from V and 3 bases from J, the gap between germline ends came to 10 bases. This CDR3 is 15 amino acids long. CDR1 is MNHEY, CDR2 SVGEGT, per germline.

This clonotype was detected only once. This chain joins TRBV19 and TRBJ2-3; no reliable D call. The CDR3 has 13 residues. The V and J ends lost 4 bases and 5 bases respectively, with 10 bases between them. CDR1 is LNHDA, CDR2 SQIVND, per germline (reference sequence). For the CDR3, the DNA is TGTGCCAGTAGTACCCCCGAGGTAGATACGCAGTATTTT. This encodes CASSTPEVDTQYF.

This clonotype was recorded many times. This chain links TRBV29-1 with TRBJ2-5, with a possible D match to TRBD2 (5 bases). CDR1 is SQVTM, CDR2 ANQGSEA, per germline. The CDR3 covers 11 residues. V shed 6 bases and J shed 5 bases, with 10 bases lying between them. CDR3 coding DNA: TGCAGCGTCGAACGGGGTGAGACCCAGTACTTC. Its protein product is CSVERGETQYF. The entire variable domain, with the rest obtained from reference TRBV29-1 and TRBJ2-5, is as follows: SAVISQKPSRDICQRGTSLTIQCQVDSQVTMMFWYRQQPGQSLTLIATANQGSEATYESGFVIDKFPISRPNLTFSTLTVSNMSPEDSSIYLCSVERGETQYFGPGTRLLVL.

This clonotype has a count of ten or more. This chain links TRBV20-1 with TRBJ1-1, with 8 bases matching TRBD1. Unmatched junction bases numbered 9, after V lost 3 bases and J lost 3 bases. CDR1 and CDR2 from the germline V gene are DFQATT and SNEGSKA (reference sequence). CDR3 length equals 15 residues. The CDR3 sequence is CSARIYNRGDTEAFF. The CDR3 coding sequence is TGCAGTGCTAGGATCTATAACAGGGGGGACACTGAAGCTTTCTTT.

This clonotype was picked up many times. The chain links TRBV28 to TRBJ1-5; 10 bases are shared with TRBD1. CDR3 size: 17 residues. V gave up 4 bases and J gave up 4 bases; unmatched junction bases: 10. The V gene's germline CDR1 is MDHEN and CDR2 SYDVKM. The CDR3 DNA sequence: TGTGCCAGCAGTTCCCCGGACAGGGGGTTTCGGAATCAGCCCCAGCATTTT. It codes for CASSSPDRGFRNQPQHF.

This clonotype was recorded at least ten times. V and J are TRBV4-1 and TRBJ2-3, with D possibly TRBD2 on 6 matching bases. The CDR3 extends over 13 amino acids. Germline assignment: CDR1 MGHRA and CDR2 YSYEKL. V lost 1 base and J lost 5, with 7 bases in between. DNA for the CDR3: TGCGCCAGCAGCCAAGTGGGGGGAGATACGCAGTATTTT. It encodes CASSQVGGDTQYF.

This clonotype was counted at least ten times. J is TRBJ1-1 and V is TRBV6-2 or TRBV6-3; D remains unclear. V lost 2 bases, J lost 1 base, and 8 bases lay in between. The length of the CDR3 is 14 residues. CDR1 MNHEY and CDR2 SVGEGT come from the germline V gene. The CDR3 protein is CASSYRVPNTEAFF. DNA for the CDR3: TGTGCCAGCAGTTACCGCGTCCCGAACACTGAAGCTTTCTTT.

This clonotype was picked up many times. The chain carries TRBV5-1 and TRBJ1-6; TRBD1 is a possible D gene (6 bases). The germline gives CDR1 SGHRS, CDR2 YFSETQ. The V gene lost 2 bases and the J gene lost 9 bases, with 9 bases spanning the gap. CDR3 length equals 13 residues. CDR3 sequence reads: CASSFQGSSPLHF. Written as DNA, the CDR3 is TGCGCCAGCAGCTTCCAGGGGTCTTCACCCCTCCACTTT.

This clonotype was observed many times. The chain combines TRBV12-3 or TRBV12-4 with TRBJ1-4, with 8 bases lining up with TRBD1. Losses at the gene ends were 5 bases for V and 5 bases for J; bases not matched to a gene: 4. CDR3 length equals 14 residues. This CDR3 is CASSRQGLNEKLFF. Written as DNA, the CDR3 is TGTGCCAGCAGTCGACAGGGGCTCAATGAAAAACTGTTTTTT.

This clonotype was seen at least ten times. The genes are TRBV7-6 and TRBJ2-7; 7 nucleotides line up with TRBD2. Germline CDR1 reads SGHVS; CDR2 reads FNYEAQ. The CDR3 has 15 residues. V was pared by 0 bases and J by 3 bases, with 5 bases of the junction left unmatched. This CDR3 reads CASSLASGTNYEQYF. The CDR3 nucleotides read TGTGCCAGCAGCTTAGCAAGCGGGACTAACTACGAGCAGTACTTC.

Ten or more counts support this clonotype. The J gene is TRBJ2-5, the V gene TRBV11-2; tentatively, D is TRBD1 or TRBD2 (5 bases each). Germline V CDR1 and CDR2: SGHAT, FQNNGV. V was shortened by 5 bases and J by 2 bases, with 15 bases between the two germline ends. The CDR3 has 15 amino acids. The chain's CDR3 is CASSLQGTVQETQYF. The CDR3 bases are TGTGCCAGCAGCCTACAAGGGACGGTTCAAGAGACCCAGTACTTC.

The table lists this clonotype with many counts. This sequence joins TRBV18 and TRBJ2-3; D gene ambiguous. Deletions cut 0 bases from V and 2 bases from J, with 3 bases between. Germline assignment: CDR1 KGHSH and CDR2 LQKENI. The CDR3 spans 13 residues. CDR3 residues: CASSPPNTDTQYF. CDR3 sequence (DNA): TGTGCCAGCTCACCACCGAACACAGATACGCAGTATTTT.

This clonotype is labeled medium-sized. The chain has TRBV11-2 and TRBJ2-5; TRBD2 is a possible D gene (6 bases). Trimming removed 1 base at V and 4 bases at J, with 10 bases between. CDR1 and CDR2 from the germline V gene are SGHAT and FQNNGV. This CDR3 comprises 14 residues. The CDR3 loop reads CASSLVGGPETQYF. The CDR3 DNA reads as TGTGCCAGCAGCTTAGTCGGGGGTCCAGAGACCCAGTACTTC.

This clonotype was picked up many times. The V call is TRBV4-2, the J call TRBJ1-1, with 7 bases lining up with TRBD1. After removal of 3 bases from V and 7 bases from J, the junction contained 11 bases not matched to a gene. Germline CDR1 is LGHNA and CDR2 is YNFKEQ. This CDR3 contains 15 residues. CDR3 sequence: CASSHPVTGNLEAFF. CDR3 coding DNA: TGTGCCAGCAGCCATCCAGTGACAGGGAACCTTGAAGCTTTCTTT.

This clonotype showed up many times. The rearrangement uses TRBV12-3 or TRBV12-4 and TRBJ2-1; TRBD1 or TRBD2 may be the D gene (6 bases each). The CDR3 totals 16 residues. Trimming pared 3 bases from V and 4 bases from J, leaving 16 bases between. The CDR3 DNA sequence: TGTGCCAGCAGTTTCCCGACAGGAGGGGGATACAATGAGCAGTTCTTC. Translated, it gives CASSFPTGGGYNEQFF.

This clonotype was seen at least ten times. The genes are TRBV5-1 and TRBJ1-2; the D gene is possibly TRBD1 (5 bases). The germline V gene has CDR1 SGHRS and CDR2 YFSETQ. This CDR3 contains 14 residues. V lost 3 bases and J 1 base, leaving 10 bases between the germline ends. In DNA, the CDR3 is TGCGCCAGCAGCTCAGGGACGTATAACTATGGCTACACCTTC. This gives the protein CASSSGTYNYGYTF.